This entry lists 15 T cell receptor beta chains sequenced from one sample in a study of cytomegalovirus exposure and HLA in healthy donors. TCRdb keeps only in-frame clones here, not all; method: immunoSEQ multiplex PCR. The data hold 250,000 to 400,000 clones, with around 90% observed a single time. Specimen: PBMCs. These receptors were collected from a man in his thirties or forties in good health and CMV-seronegative.

With regard to this clone: At one end the junction does not follow the germline gene, possibly because of a read error. This chain connects TRBV29-1 to TRBJ2-3; tentative D call: TRBD2 (6 bases). In germline, CDR1 is SQVTM, CDR2 ANQGSEA. The CDR3 spans 11 residues. Here the CDR3 reads CSGGSTDTQYF. The CDR3 DNA reads as TGTTCCGGGGGTTCCACAGATACGCAGTATTTT.

This rearrangement joins TRBV5-1 to TRBJ2-5; D call uncertain. This CDR3 region has 13 residues. Per the germline V gene, CDR1 is SGHRS and CDR2 is YFSETQ. Trimming shortened V by 4 bases and J by 0 bases, and 7 bases separated the two germline ends. CDR3: CASSPPYQETQYF. CDR3 in DNA: TGCGCCAGCAGCCCCCCGTACCAAGAGACCCAGTACTTC.

V is TRBV15 and J is TRBJ2-7, with TRBD1 identical over 11 bases. CDR1 is LNHNV, CDR2 YYDKDF, per germline (reference sequence). Unmatched junction bases numbered 4, after V lost 5 bases and J lost 1 base. The CDR3 runs 15 residues. The CDR3 protein is CATSEGQGGSYEQYF. The CDR3 DNA follows: TGTGCCACCAGCGAGGGACAGGGGGGATCCTACGAGCAGTACTTC.

This clone was observed once. The chain couples TRBV6-4 to TRBJ1-4; TRBD1 agrees at 9 bases. CDR3 length: 16 residues. With 5 bases clipped from V and 0 bases from J, the junction kept 4 bases outside the gene matches. Germline CDR1 MRHNA, CDR2 SNTAGT. The CDR3 region is CASSRQGGATNEKLFF. The CDR3 bases are TGTGCCAGCAGTAGACAGGGGGGAGCAACTAATGAAAAACTGTTTTTT.

CDR3: CASSEWGLGTEAFF. CDR3 DNA: TGTGCCAGCAGTGAATGGGGGCTGGGCACTGAAGCTTTCTTT. V usage is TRBV6-1 and J usage is TRBJ1-1; perhaps TRBD1 as D (6 bases). CDR3 length: 14 residues. Trimming stripped 2 bases from V and 4 bases from J, with 11 bases between. Germline V gene sequence: CDR1 MNHNS, CDR2 SASEGT.

This clone is a singleton in its sample. V usage is TRBV5-5 and J usage is TRBJ1-2; 10 bases map to TRBD1. V shed 5 bases, J shed 6 bases, and the junction held 7 bases outside the gene matches. CDR1 and CDR2 from the germline V gene are SGHKS and YYEKEE (reference sequence). The CDR3 consists of 14 residues. The chain's CDR3 is CASRSTGGLDGYTF. CDR3 DNA: TGTGCCAGCAGGTCGACAGGGGGCCTTGATGGCTACACCTTC. The entire variable domain, with the rest obtained from reference TRBV5-5 and TRBJ1-2, is as follows: DAGVTQSPTHLIKTRGQQVTLRCSPISGHKSVSWYQQVLGQGPQFIFQYYEKEERGRGNFPDRFSARQFPNYSSELNVNALLLGDSALYLCASRSTGGLDGYTFGSGTRLTVV.

This rearrangement joins TRBV10-3 to TRBJ1-5; D unclear. The CDR3 length is 15 residues. Looked up from germline, CDR1 is ENHRY and CDR2 is SYGVKD. Deletions cut 3 bases from V and 0 bases from J, with 9 bases between. CDR3 protein: CAISDRGNSNQPQHF. The CDR3 DNA is TGTGCCATCAGTGATCGCGGAAATAGCAATCAGCCCCAGCATTTT.

The chain is built from TRBV27 and TRBJ2-2; weak D call: TRBD2 (6 bases). Trimming shortened V by 3 bases and J by 0 bases, and 14 bases separated the two germline ends. This CDR3 has 17 amino acids. Germline V gives CDR1 MNHEY, CDR2 SMNVEV (reference sequence). CDR3 amino acids: CASSFFAGSANTGELFF. The CDR3 nucleotides are TGTGCCAGCAGTTTTTTTGCGGGATCTGCGAACACCGGGGAGCTGTTTTTT.

The rearrangement links TRBV6-6 to TRBJ1-1, with a tentative D call TRBD1 (6 bases). Germline CDR1 reads MNHNY; CDR2 reads SVGAGI (reference sequence). Deletions cut 8 bases from V and 5 bases from J, with 24 bases between. The CDR3 extends over 16 amino acids. CDR3 in amino acids: CASCGSRSGGSTEAFF. DNA for the CDR3: TGTGCCAGCTGCGGATCTCGGTCGGGGGGCTCTACTGAAGCTTTCTTT.

In this sample, this clone turned up once. V gene TRBV19 combines with J gene TRBJ1-2, with TRBD1 as a possible D gene (5 bases). Germline V gene sequence: CDR1 LNHDA, CDR2 SQIVND (reference sequence). This CDR3 comprises 13 residues. Trimming took off 1 base at V and 10 bases at J, with 13 bases between the two ends. CDR3 DNA sequence: TGTGCCAGTAGTATAGGGGGCAGTTCGGACTACACCTTC. Amino acids: CASSIGGSSDYTF.

The CDR3 DNA follows: TGTGCCAGCAGGGAGACAGGGGGCGGAACTGAAGCTTTCTTT. Translating it yields CASRETGGGTEAFF. J is TRBJ1-1 and V is TRBV6-5; TRBD1 matches at 10 bases. This CDR3 is 14 amino acids long. Trimming removed 6 bases from V and 5 bases from J; junction bases left unmatched: 6. Germline CDR1 is MNHEY and CDR2 is SVGAGI.

The genes are TRBV10-2 and TRBJ2-1; D might be TRBD2 (5 bases). Trimming cost V 8 bases and J 6 bases, with 14 bases left between them. Germline V lookup: CDR1 WSHSY, CDR2 SAAADI. The CDR3 has 13 amino acids. The CDR3 reads CASRGGPRNEQFF. The CDR3 DNA reads as TGCGCCAGCCGTGGAGGCCCCCGCAATGAGCAGTTCTTC.

The CDR3 region has the DNA TGTGCCAGCTCATCTAGCGGGGGGGCATACAATGAGCAGTTCTTC. This codes for CASSSSGGAYNEQFF. The chain uses TRBV18 and TRBJ2-1; TRBD2 matches 12 bases. This CDR3 has 15 residues. Losses at the gene ends were 5 bases for V and 4 bases for J; bases not matched to a gene: 3. Germline lookup yields CDR1 KGHSH and CDR2 LQKENI.

The genes are TRBV15 and TRBJ1-2; D might be TRBD1 (5 bases). The CDR3 loop spans 16 amino acids. Germline CDR1 reads LNHNV; CDR2 reads YYDKDF (reference sequence). V dropped 5 bases and J dropped 0 bases, with 16 bases sitting between them. The CDR3 spells CATSGSDRNPNYGYTF. The DNA of the CDR3 is TGTGCCACCAGCGGCTCCGACAGAAATCCTAACTATGGCTACACCTTC.

V and J are TRBV5-4 and TRBJ1-2, with D uncertain. The CDR3 length is 16 residues. Germline CDR1 SGHNT, CDR2 YYREEE (reference sequence). Deletions cut 1 base from V and 8 bases from J, with 21 bases between. The CDR3 DNA reads TGTGCCAGCAGCTTGAGTGACGGGGTTAGACCGGGGGGCTACACCTTC. This codes for CASSLSDGVRPGGYTF.